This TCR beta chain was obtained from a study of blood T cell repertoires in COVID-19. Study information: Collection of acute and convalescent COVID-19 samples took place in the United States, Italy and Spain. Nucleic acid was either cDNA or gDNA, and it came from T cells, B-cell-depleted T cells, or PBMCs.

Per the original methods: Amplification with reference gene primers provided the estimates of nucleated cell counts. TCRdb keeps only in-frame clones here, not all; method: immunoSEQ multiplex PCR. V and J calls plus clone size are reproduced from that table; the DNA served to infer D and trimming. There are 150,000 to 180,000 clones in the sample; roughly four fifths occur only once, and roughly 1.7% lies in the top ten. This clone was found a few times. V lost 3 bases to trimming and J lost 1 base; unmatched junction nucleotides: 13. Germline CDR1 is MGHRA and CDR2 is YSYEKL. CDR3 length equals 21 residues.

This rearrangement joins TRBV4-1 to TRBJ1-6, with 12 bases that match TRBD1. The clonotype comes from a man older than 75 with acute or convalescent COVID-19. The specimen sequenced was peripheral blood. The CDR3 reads CASSQWGPGQGARSYNSPLHF. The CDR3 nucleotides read TGCGCCAGCAGCCAGTGGGGGCCGGGACAGGGGGCTCGATCCTATAATTCACCCCTCCACTTT.